The present entry profiles one T cell receptor beta chain with its context. These data are taken from a study of blood T cell repertoires in COVID-19. Overall study: Sites across the United States, Italy and Spain contributed samples from acute and convalescent COVID-19.

With 5 bases clipped from V and 4 bases from J, the junction kept 7 bases outside the gene matches. Germline CDR1 MNHEY, CDR2 SMNVEV (reference sequence). The CDR3 covers 14 residues. In the authors' methods: By means of reference gene primer amplification, nucleated cell counts were estimated. Some clones are missing from TCRdb's copy, which holds only in-frame ones; the method was immunoSEQ multiplex PCR. The DNA was the basis for D and trimming; V, J and clone size are from that table. The data contain 150,000 to 200,000 clones, about 88% of them singletons. Sequencing input: peripheral blood. The chain carries TRBV27 and TRBJ1-1, with 7 bases lining up with TRBD1. The TCR originated in a man aged 25-45 years with active or convalescent COVID-19. Written as DNA, the CDR3 is TGTGCCAGCAGTATCCGGACAGGTTCCACTGAAGCTTTCTTT. It codes for CASSIRTGSTEAFF.